This T cell receptor beta chain was captured in a study of CD8+ T cells in alopecia areata. Study summary: Each day, treated patients took oral tofacitinib twice, at 5 to 10 mg per dose.

This clone showed up just a few times. Unmatched junction bases numbered 5, after V lost 1 base and J lost 6 bases. The CDR3 is 14 amino acids. From germline, CDR1 is MGHRA and CDR2 YSYEKL. Treatment specified: oral pan-JAK inhibitor, 5-10 mg twice daily. After isolation, RNA underwent reverse transcription to generate cDNA as the sequencing template. Clones were sequenced by immunoSEQ multiplex PCR, and TCRdb holds only the in-frame ones, with some missing. The sample has 150,000 to 200,000 clones, about 61% seen once. Sequencing was performed on CD4+ T cells sorted from blood, taken at approximately week 55, from a patient treated with tofacitinib. The TCR sequence derives from a human donor with alopecia areata. This chain uses TRBV4-1 with TRBJ1-1, with 7 bases that match TRBD1. CDR3 bases: TGCGCCAGCAGCCAAGGACAGGGATGGGCTGAAGCTTTCTTT. Residues: CASSQGQGWAEAFF.